The 13 T cell receptor beta chains presented below share a single source sample, sequenced in a study of CD8+ T cells in alopecia areata. As the sequencing template, cDNA was produced by extracting RNA and reverse transcribing it. Only in-frame clones appear in the TCRdb table, and some are missing; sequencing was by immunoSEQ multiplex PCR. The table lists hundreds of thousands of clones, roughly 69% of them singletons, with roughly 1.2% in the top ten. The sample in question was CD4+ T cells sorted from blood, obtained at week 0. The source of these receptors is a human donor with alopecia areata.

In nucleotides, the CDR3 is TGCGCCAGCAGCTTGCTCGGGGACAGGGATTCTGGCTACACCTTC. Its protein product is CASSLLGDRDSGYTF. The V call is TRBV5-1, the J call TRBJ1-2; TRBD1 matches 9 bases. Germline assignment: CDR1 SGHRS and CDR2 YFSETQ. V lost 1 base to trimming and J lost 7 bases; unmatched junction nucleotides: 8. CDR3 length equals 15 residues.

This clone showed up just once. The V call is TRBV6-5, the J call TRBJ2-3, with a weak D call TRBD1 (6 bases). Germline V gives CDR1 MNHEY, CDR2 SVGAGI. This CDR3 comprises 12 residues. The V end lost 7 bases, the J end lost 1 base, and 6 bases lay between the germline ends. CDR3 DNA sequence: TGTGCCAGCAAGGGGGGCACAGATACGCAGTATTTT. Its protein is CASKGGTDTQYF.

This clone came up many times. The chain links TRBV2 to TRBJ2-7; no reliable D call. V gave up 7 bases and J gave up 2 bases, with 18 bases separating them. This CDR3 has 15 residues. The germline CDR1 and CDR2 sequences are SNHLY and FYNNEI. The CDR3 nucleotides read TGTGCCAGCACAGATGTGGTTGACAACCCCTACGAGCAGTACTTC. Residues: CASTDVVDNPYEQYF.

The V and J genes are TRBV5-1 and TRBJ2-5; 9 bases match TRBD2. Losses at the gene ends were 3 bases for V and 2 bases for J; bases not matched to a gene: 5. CDR3 length equals 15 residues. CDR1 SGHRS and CDR2 YFSETQ come from the germline V gene. CDR3 sequence reads: CASSSLTSGQETQYF. DNA for the CDR3: TGCGCCAGCAGCTCCTTGACTAGCGGACAAGAGACCCAGTACTTC.

The CDR3 nucleotides are TGTGCCAGCGGGTCCGGTGCTGAAGCTTTCTTT. This codes for CASGSGAEAFF. The chain recombines TRBV2 with TRBJ1-1; D is undetermined. V dropped 8 bases and J dropped 6 bases, with 10 bases sitting between them. From germline, CDR1 is SNHLY and CDR2 FYNNEI. CDR3 length: 11 amino acids.

The chain uses TRBV30 and TRBJ1-2; D ambiguous. Looked up from germline, CDR1 is GTSNPN and CDR2 is SVGIG (reference sequence). Trimming cost V 3 bases and J 6 bases, with 14 bases left between them. The CDR3 runs 13 residues. CDR3 DNA sequence: TGTGCCTGGAGCGGTCGGGTGGGAGATGGCTACACCTTC. Residues: CAWSGRVGDGYTF. The whole variable domain, filled in from reference TRBV30 and TRBJ1-2, reads SQTIHQWPATLVQPVGSPLSLECTVEGTSNPNLYWYRQAAGRGLQLLFYSVGIGQISSEVPQNLSASRPQDRQFILSSKKLLLSDSGFYLCAWSGRVGDGYTFGSGTRLTVV.

The chain couples TRBV29-1 to TRBJ1-2; D is possibly TRBD1 (6 bases). This CDR3 spans 15 amino acids. V gave up 4 bases and J gave up 3 bases, with 18 bases separating them. CDR1 is SQVTM and CDR2 is ANQGSEA in the germline V gene. The CDR3 sequence: CSVGGQTLYDYGYTF. The CDR3 DNA is TGCAGCGTTGGAGGACAGACCCTGTATGACTATGGCTACACCTTC.

J is TRBJ2-6 and V is TRBV27, with 12 bases aligning to TRBD1. Germline-derived CDR1 and CDR2 are MNHEY and SMNVEV (reference sequence). This CDR3 comprises 15 residues. J lost 2 bases, V lost 8 bases, and 1 base had no gene match. CDR3 loop: CASWDRGPGANVLTF. For the CDR3, the DNA is TGTGCCAGCTGGGACAGGGGGCCTGGGGCCAACGTCCTGACTTTC. The entire variable domain, with the rest obtained from reference TRBV27 and TRBJ2-6, is as follows: EAQVTQNPRYLITVTGKKLTVTCSQNMNHEYMSWYRQDPGLGLRQIYYSMNVEVTDKGDVPEGYKVSRKEKRNFPLILESPSPNQTSLYFCASWDRGPGANVLTFGAGSRLTVL.

This clone was found a few times. The V gene is TRBV29-1, the J gene TRBJ1-1; 8 nucleotides line up with TRBD1. The CDR3 totals 14 residues. Per germline, CDR1 SQVTM and CDR2 ANQGSEA. Trimming took 6 bases from V and 5 from J; bases not matched to a gene: 11. Here the CDR3 DNA reads TGCAGCGTCGCAGCCCACACAGGGGGGACTGAAGCTTTCTTT. Its translation: CSVAAHTGGTEAFF. Together with reference TRBV29-1 and TRBJ1-1, the CDR3 gives the full variable domain: SAVISQKPSRDICQRGTSLTIQCQVDSQVTMMFWYRQQPGQSLTLIATANQGSEATYESGFVIDKFPISRPNLTFSTLTVSNMSPEDSSIYLCSVAAHTGGTEAFFGQGTRLTVV.

The chain combines TRBV7-3 with TRBJ1-1; D unclear. Trimming took 0 bases from V and 1 from J, leaving 6 bases between them. The germline V gene has CDR1 SGHTA and CDR2 FQGTGA. The CDR3 extends over 14 amino acids. The CDR3 sequence: CASSLTAGNTEAFF. CDR3 DNA sequence: TGTGCCAGCAGCTTAACTGCGGGGAACACTGAAGCTTTCTTT. Based on the CDR3 plus reference TRBV7-3 and TRBJ1-1, the full variable domain is GAGVSQTPSNKVTEKGKYVELRCDPISGHTALYWYRQSLGQGPEFLIYFQGTGAADDSGLPNDRFFAVRPEGSVSTLKIQRTERGDSAVYLCASSLTAGNTEAFFGQGTRLTVV.

The chain combines TRBV30 with TRBJ2-5, with D possibly being TRBD1 or TRBD2 (5 bases each). CDR3 length: 13 amino acids. CDR1 is GTSNPN, CDR2 SVGIG, per germline (reference sequence). V lost 1 base, J lost 4 bases, and 10 bases lay in between. CDR3 sequence: CAWSAGGPETQYF. For the CDR3, the DNA is TGTGCCTGGAGTGCTGGGGGTCCAGAGACCCAGTACTTC.

J is TRBJ2-7 and V is TRBV19, with 7 bases aligning to TRBD1. The V and J ends lost 4 bases and 6 bases, in that order; junction bases with no gene match: 12. CDR3 length equals 15 residues. Germline V gene lookup returns CDR1 LNHDA and CDR2 SQIVND (reference sequence). Here the CDR3 reads CASSSARQGPGEQYF. The CDR3 region has the DNA TGTGCCAGTAGTAGCGCCCGACAGGGCCCCGGCGAGCAGTACTTC.

This clone has a single count. The chain is built from TRBV13 and TRBJ2-7; D is possibly TRBD1 (6 bases). Per the germline V gene, CDR1 is PRHDT and CDR2 is FYEKMQ (reference sequence). V lost 0 bases and J lost 5, with 11 bases in between. The CDR3 has 14 amino acids. This chain's CDR3 is CASSLGQGWHEQYF. The CDR3, as DNA: TGTGCCAGCAGCTTAGGACAGGGATGGCACGAGCAGTACTTC. The complete variable domain, with remaining parts taken from reference TRBV13 and TRBJ2-7, reads AAGVIQSPRHLIKEKRETATLKCYPIPRHDTVYWYQQGPGQDPQFLISFYEKMQSDKGSIPDRFSAQQFSDYHSELNMSSLELGDSALYFCASSLGQGWHEQYFGPGTRLTVT.